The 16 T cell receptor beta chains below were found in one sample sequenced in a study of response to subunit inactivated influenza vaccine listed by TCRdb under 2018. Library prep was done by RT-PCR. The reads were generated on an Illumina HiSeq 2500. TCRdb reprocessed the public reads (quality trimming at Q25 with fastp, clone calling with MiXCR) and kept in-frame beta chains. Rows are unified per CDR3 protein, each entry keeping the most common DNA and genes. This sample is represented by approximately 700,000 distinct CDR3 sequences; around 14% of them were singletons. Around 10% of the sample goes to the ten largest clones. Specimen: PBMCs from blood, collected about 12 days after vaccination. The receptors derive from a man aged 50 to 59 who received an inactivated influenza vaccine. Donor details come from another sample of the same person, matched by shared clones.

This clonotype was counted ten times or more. The CDR3 protein is CASSQDPATGELFF. The CDR3 bases are TGCGCCAGCAGCCAAGATCCGGCCACCGGGGAGCTGTTTTTT. The chain joins TRBV4-3 to TRBJ2-2; D gene uncertain. Trimming removed 0 bases at V and 4 bases at J, with 6 bases between. Germline CDR1 and CDR2: LGHNA and YSLEER. The CDR3 is 14 residues long.

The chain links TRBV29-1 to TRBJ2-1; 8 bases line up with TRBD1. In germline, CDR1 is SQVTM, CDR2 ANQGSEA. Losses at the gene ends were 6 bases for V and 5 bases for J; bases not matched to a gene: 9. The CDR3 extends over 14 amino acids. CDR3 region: CSVPFDRGDNEQFF. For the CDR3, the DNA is TGCAGCGTGCCCTTTGACAGGGGTGACAATGAGCAGTTCTTC.

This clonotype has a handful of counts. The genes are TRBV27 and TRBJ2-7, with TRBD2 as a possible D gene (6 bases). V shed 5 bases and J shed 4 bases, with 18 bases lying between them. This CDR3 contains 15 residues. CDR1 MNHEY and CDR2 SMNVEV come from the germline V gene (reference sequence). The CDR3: CASSILGQEGYEQYF. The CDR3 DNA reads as TGTGCCAGCAGTATCCTTGGCCAGGAGGGATACGAGCAGTACTTC.

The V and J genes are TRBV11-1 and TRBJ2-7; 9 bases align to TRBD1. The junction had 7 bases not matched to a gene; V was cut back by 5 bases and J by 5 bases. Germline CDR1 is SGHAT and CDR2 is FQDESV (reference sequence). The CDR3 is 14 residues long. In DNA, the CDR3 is TGTGCCAGCAGCAAAACAGGGACAGGGAACGAGCAGTACTTC. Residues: CASSKTGTGNEQYF.

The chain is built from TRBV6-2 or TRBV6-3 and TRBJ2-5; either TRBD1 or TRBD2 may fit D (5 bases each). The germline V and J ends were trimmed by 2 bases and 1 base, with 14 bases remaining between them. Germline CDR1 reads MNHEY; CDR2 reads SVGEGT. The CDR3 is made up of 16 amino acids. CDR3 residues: CASSYRLGTGQETQYF. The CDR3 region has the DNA TGTGCCAGCAGTTACCGTCTCGGGACCGGCCAAGAGACCCAGTACTTC.

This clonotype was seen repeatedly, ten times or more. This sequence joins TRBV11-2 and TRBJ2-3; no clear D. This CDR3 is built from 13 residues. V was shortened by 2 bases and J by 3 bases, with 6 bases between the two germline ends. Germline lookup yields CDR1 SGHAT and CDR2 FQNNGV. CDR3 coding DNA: TGTGCCAGCAGCTTAATACCGACAGATACGCAGTATTTT. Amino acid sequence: CASSLIPTDTQYF.

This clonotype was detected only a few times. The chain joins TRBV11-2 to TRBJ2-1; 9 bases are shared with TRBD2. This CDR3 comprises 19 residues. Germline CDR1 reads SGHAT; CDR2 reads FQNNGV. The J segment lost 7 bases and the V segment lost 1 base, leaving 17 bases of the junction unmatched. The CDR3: CASSLVDRSGLANRNEQFF. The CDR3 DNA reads TGTGCCAGCAGCTTAGTCGATCGTTCGGGACTAGCTAATCGTAATGAGCAGTTCTTC.

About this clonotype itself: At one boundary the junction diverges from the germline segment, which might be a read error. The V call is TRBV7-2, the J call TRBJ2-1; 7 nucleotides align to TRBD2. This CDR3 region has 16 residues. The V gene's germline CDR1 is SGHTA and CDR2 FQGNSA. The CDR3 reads CASSRRVGGIYNEQIF. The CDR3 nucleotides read TGTGCCAGCAGCAGAAGGGTGGGAGGGATCTACAATGAGCAGATCTTC.

CDR3 region: CASRKGLAGTTGELFF. In DNA, the CDR3 is TGTGCCAGCAGAAAAGGACTAGCGGGTACCACCGGGGAGCTGTTTTTT. This chain connects TRBV6-2 or TRBV6-3 to TRBJ2-2, with TRBD2 identical over 11 bases. The CDR3 sequence is 16 residues long. V was clipped by 6 bases and J by 4 bases; unmatched bases: 7. Germline V gene lookup returns CDR1 MNHEY and CDR2 SVGEGT.

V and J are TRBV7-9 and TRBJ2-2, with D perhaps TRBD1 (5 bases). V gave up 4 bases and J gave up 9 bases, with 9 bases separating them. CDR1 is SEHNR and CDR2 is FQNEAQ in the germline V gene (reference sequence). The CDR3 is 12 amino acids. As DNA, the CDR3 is TGTGCCAGCAGCTCTCAGGGTCGGGAGCTGTTTTTT. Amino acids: CASSSQGRELFF.

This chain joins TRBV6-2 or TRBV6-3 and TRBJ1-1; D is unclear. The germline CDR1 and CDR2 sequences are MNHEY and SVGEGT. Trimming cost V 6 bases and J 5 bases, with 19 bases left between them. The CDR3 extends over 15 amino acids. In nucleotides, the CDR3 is TGTGCCAGCAGAAAGGGATCCGTCCCGGGAACTGAAGCTTTCTTT. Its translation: CASRKGSVPGTEAFF.

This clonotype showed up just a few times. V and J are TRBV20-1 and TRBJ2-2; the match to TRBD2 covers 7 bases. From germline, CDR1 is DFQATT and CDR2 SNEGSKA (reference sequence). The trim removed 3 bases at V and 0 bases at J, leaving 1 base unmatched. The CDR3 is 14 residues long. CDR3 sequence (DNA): TGCAGTGCTAGGGGGGGGACGAACACCGGGGAGCTGTTTTTT. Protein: CSARGGTNTGELFF.

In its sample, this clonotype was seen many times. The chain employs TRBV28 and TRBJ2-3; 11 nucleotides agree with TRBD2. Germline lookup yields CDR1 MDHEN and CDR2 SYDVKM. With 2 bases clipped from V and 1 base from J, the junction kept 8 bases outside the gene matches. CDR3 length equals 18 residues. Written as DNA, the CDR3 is TGTGCCAGCAGTTTAGGGGCTAGCGGGAGGTTGGGCACAGATACGCAGTATTTT. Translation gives CASSLGASGRLGTDTQYF. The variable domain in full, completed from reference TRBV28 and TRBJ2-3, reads DVKVTQSSRYLVKRTGEKVFLECVQDMDHENMFWYRQDPGLGLRLIYFSYDVKMKEKGDIPEGYSVSREKKERFSLILESASTNQTSMYLCASSLGASGRLGTDTQYFGPGTRLTVL.

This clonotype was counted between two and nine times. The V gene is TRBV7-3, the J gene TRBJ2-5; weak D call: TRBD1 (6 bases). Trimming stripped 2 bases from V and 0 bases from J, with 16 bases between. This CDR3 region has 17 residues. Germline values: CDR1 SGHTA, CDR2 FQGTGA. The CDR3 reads CASSLSVWDKYQETQYF. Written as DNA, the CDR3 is TGTGCCAGCAGCTTATCGGTTTGGGACAAGTACCAAGAGACCCAGTACTTC.

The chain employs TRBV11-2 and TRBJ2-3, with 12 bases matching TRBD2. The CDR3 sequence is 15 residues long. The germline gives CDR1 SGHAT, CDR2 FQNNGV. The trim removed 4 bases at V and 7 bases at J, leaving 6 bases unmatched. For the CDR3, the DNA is TGTGCCAGCAGCTCAACTAGCGGGGGGCCCTATACGCAGTATTTT. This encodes CASSSTSGGPYTQYF.

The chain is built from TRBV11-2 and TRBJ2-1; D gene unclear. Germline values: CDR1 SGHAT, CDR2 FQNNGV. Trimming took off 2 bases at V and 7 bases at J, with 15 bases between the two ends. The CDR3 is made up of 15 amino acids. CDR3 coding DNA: TGTGCCAGCAGCTTAACGGACGGAGCTCTAAATGAGCAGTTCTTC. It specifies CASSLTDGALNEQFF. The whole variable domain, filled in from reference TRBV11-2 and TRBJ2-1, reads EAGVAQSPRYKIIEKRQSVAFWCNPISGHATLYWYQQILGQGPKLLIQFQNNGVVDDSQLPKDRFSAERLKGVDSTLKIQPAKLEDSAVYLCASSLTDGALNEQFFGPGTRLTVL.